This entry describes one T cell receptor beta chain. This record comes from a study of identical twins. TCRdb re-called the 5' RACE reads through MiXCR, storing one row per CDR3 protein. The sample has around 470,000 distinct CDR3 sequences; 13% to 15% are singletons. Germline trimming cut 3 bases from V and 5 bases from J; bases unmatched to any gene: 10. Germline lookup yields CDR1 MNHEY and CDR2 SVGAGI. The CDR3 is 15 residues long. These records were also assigned to another study, of yellow fever vaccine responses in identical twins. As that study records: Twin vaccine T cell responses reportedly seemed partly convergent, partly personalized.

Sequenced: CD4+ T cells sorted from blood. V usage is TRBV6-5 and J usage is TRBJ2-7, with TRBD1 identical over 7 bases. This receptor was identified in a woman younger than 35 in good health. The CDR3 bases are TGTGCCAGCAGTTATAGTTACAGGGGTGCCCACGAGCAGTACTTC. Its translation: CASSYSYRGAHEQYF.